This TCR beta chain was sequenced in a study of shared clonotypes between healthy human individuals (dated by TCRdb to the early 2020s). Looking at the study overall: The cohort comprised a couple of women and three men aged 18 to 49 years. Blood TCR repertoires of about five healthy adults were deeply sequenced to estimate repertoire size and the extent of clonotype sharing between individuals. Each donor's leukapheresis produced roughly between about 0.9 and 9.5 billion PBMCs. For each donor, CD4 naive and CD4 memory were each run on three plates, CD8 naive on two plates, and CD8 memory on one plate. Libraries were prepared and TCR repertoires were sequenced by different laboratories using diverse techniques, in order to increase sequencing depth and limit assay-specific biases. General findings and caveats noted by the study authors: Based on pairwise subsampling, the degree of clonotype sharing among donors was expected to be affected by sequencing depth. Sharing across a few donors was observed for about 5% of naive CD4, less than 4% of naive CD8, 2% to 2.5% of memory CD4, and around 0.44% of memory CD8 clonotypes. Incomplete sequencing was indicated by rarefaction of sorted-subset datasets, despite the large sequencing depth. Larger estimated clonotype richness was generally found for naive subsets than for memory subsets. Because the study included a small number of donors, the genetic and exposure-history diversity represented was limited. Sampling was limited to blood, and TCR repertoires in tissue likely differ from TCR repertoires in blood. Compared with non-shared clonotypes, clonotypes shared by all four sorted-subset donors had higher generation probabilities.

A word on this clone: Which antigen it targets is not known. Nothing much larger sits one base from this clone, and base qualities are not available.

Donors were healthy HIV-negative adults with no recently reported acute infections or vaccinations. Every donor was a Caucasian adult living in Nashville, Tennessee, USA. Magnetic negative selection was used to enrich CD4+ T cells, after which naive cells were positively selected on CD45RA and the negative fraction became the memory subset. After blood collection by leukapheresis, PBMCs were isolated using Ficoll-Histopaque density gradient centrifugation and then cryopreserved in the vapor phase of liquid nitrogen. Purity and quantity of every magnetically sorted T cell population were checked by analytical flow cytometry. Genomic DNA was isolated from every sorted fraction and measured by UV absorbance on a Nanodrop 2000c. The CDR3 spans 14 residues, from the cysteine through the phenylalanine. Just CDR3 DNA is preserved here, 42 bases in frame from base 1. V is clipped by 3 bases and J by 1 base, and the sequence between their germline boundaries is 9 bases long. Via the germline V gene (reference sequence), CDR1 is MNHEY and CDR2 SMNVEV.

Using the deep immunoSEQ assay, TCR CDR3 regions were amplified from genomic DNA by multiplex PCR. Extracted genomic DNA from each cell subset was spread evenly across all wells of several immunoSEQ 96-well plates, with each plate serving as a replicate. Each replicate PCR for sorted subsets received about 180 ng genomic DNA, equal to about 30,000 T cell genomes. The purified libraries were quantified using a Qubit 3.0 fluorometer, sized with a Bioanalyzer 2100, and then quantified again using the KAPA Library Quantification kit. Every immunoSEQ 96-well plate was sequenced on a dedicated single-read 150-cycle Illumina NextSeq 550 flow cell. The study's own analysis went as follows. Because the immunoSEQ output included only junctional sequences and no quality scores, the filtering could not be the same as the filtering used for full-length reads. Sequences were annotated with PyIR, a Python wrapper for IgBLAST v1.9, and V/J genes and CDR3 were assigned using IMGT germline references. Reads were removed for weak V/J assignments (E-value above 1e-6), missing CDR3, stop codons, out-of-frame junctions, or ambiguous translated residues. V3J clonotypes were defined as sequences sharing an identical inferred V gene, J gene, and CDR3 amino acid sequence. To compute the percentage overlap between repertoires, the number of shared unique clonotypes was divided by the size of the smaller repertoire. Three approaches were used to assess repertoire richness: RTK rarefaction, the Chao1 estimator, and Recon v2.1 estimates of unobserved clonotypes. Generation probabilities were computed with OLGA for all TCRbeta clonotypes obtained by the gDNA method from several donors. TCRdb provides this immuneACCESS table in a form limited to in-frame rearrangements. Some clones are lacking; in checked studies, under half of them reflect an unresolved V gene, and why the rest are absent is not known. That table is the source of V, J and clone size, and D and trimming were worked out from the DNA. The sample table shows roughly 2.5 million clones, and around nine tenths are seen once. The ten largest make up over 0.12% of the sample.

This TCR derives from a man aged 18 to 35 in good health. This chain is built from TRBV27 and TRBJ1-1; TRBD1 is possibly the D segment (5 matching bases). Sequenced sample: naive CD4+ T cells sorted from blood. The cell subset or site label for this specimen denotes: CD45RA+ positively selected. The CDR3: CASSFLDRNTEAFF. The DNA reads TGTGCCAGCAGTTTTCTAGACAGGAACACTGAAGCTTTCTTT.